This T cell receptor beta chain was documented in a study of CD8+CD57+ T cells in acquired aplastic anemia. Study-wide context: Sorted CD4+ and CD8+ cells yielded DNA averaging around 3.2 ug.

Patients chosen for sequencing had CD8+CD57+ cells that had expanded, as shown by flow cytometry. Everyone among the patients had severe acquired aplastic anemia. Germline V gene sequence: CDR1 LNHDA, CDR2 SQIVND (reference sequence). V was clipped by 6 bases and J by 7 bases, with 12 bases between them. The CDR3 consists of 12 residues. This clonotype was counted ten times or more. Genomic DNA templated the TCR beta VDJ and CDR3 profiling. TCRdb reprocessed the reads via MiXCR and lists one record per CDR3 protein. The data contain roughly 500,000 distinct CDR3 sequences, under 40% of them singletons.

Sequenced material: sorted CD4+, CD8+, or CD8+CD57+ T cells (not recorded which) from PBMCs. The TCR originated in a human donor with aplastic anemia. The chain employs TRBV19 and TRBJ2-5, with unresolved D. The CDR3 DNA is TGTGCCAGTAGCCCTCTACGTGGGACCCAGTACTTC. The encoded protein is CASSPLRGTQYF.